These 17 T cell receptor beta chains share one sample of origin, sequenced in a study of T cell repertoires in cytomegalovirus infection. Their cognate antigens are unknown. TCRdb fed the reads into MiXCR, producing one record per CDR3 protein. The sample comprises 550,000 to 700,000 distinct CDR3 sequences, approximately 40% of which are singletons, and more than 40% rests with the top ten. The input for sequencing was cultured PBMCs, taken from culture after CMV antigen stimulation. The receptors stem from a human donor in good health (CMV status not recorded). Some clones in this sample may be carry-over from other donors' samples.

The chain links TRBV28 to TRBJ1-2; 11 nucleotides agree with TRBD1. The CDR3 contains 18 residues. V shed 2 bases, J shed 1 base, and the junction held 9 bases outside the gene matches. From germline, CDR1 is MDHEN and CDR2 SYDVKM. CDR3: CASSLLSDRGPSNYGYTF. The CDR3 DNA reads as TGTGCCAGCAGTTTACTATCGGACAGGGGGCCAAGTAACTATGGCTACACCTTC.

This rearrangement joins TRBV20-1 to TRBJ1-2, with TRBD1 as a possible D gene (5 bases). The CDR3 is 13 amino acids. V shed 3 bases and J shed 4 bases, with 12 bases lying between them. Germline CDR1 and CDR2: DFQATT and SNEGSKA (reference sequence). CDR3 sequence reads: CSARGLDTYGYTF. CDR3 sequence (DNA): TGCAGTGCTAGGGGATTGGACACCTATGGCTACACCTTC.

This clonotype was observed a handful of times. V and J are TRBV7-4 and TRBJ1-2; D perhaps matches TRBD1 (5 bases). Between the trimmed V and J ends, which lost 5 bases and 3 bases, there was a span of 13 bases. This CDR3 has 14 amino acids. Germline assignment: CDR1 SGHVT and CDR2 SQSDAQ. DNA for the CDR3: TGTGCCAGCAGCCCGTGGCGGGGGGACTATGGCTACACCTTC. As protein: CASSPWRGDYGYTF.

This rearrangement joins TRBV18 to TRBJ1-5, with D hard to call. This CDR3 has 14 residues. Trimming removed 5 bases at V and 11 bases at J, with 19 bases between. Germline V gene lookup returns CDR1 KGHSH and CDR2 LQKENI. The chain's CDR3 is CASSSTQQTQAQHF. In nucleotides, the CDR3 is TGTGCCAGCTCATCAACGCAACAAACCCAGGCCCAGCATTTT.

CDR3 region: CASSEITGTRDEQFF. The CDR3 DNA sequence: TGTGCCAGCAGTGAAATTACGGGGACCCGAGATGAGCAGTTCTTC. The chain recombines TRBV6-1 with TRBJ2-1; D might be TRBD1 or TRBD2, each matching 5 bases. This CDR3 is 15 amino acids long. V was clipped by 2 bases and J by 8 bases, with 16 bases between them. Germline CDR1 is MNHNS and CDR2 is SASEGT.

There are a few counts of this clonotype. The chain joins TRBV7-2 to TRBJ2-3; D might be TRBD2 (5 bases). The CDR3 consists of 16 residues. V lost 0 bases and J lost 5, with 15 bases in between. Germline CDR1 and CDR2: SGHTA and FQGNSA. The chain's CDR3 is CASSLARGRGQDTQYF. In DNA form, the CDR3 reads TGTGCCAGCAGCTTAGCGCGAGGGAGAGGGCAAGATACGCAGTATTTT.

This clonotype was observed at least ten times. The chain couples TRBV7-6 to TRBJ2-3; 11 bases map to TRBD2. The CDR3 totals 15 residues. J was trimmed by 4 bases and V by 5 bases; bases with no gene match: 5. The germline V gene has CDR1 SGHVS and CDR2 FNYEAQ. CDR3 in DNA: TGTGCCAGCAGCCTACTAGCGGGGGTGGCAGATACGCAGTATTTT. Residues: CASSLLAGVADTQYF.

V and J are TRBV27 and TRBJ2-5; TRBD2 might be the D (6 bases). Germline CDR1 is MNHEY and CDR2 is SMNVEV (reference sequence). The CDR3 covers 12 residues. V shed 8 bases and J shed 5 bases, with 12 bases lying between them. CDR3 DNA sequence: TGTGCCAGCGGAGGGCTTCTGGAGACCCAGTACTTC. Translating gives CASGGLLETQYF.

This clonotype was seen once. The chain combines TRBV4-3 with TRBJ2-2; D is ambiguous. The CDR3 consists of 14 residues. Between the trimmed V and J ends, which lost 0 bases and 7 bases, there was a span of 9 bases. Germline V CDR1 and CDR2: LGHNA, YSLEER. CDR3 DNA sequence: TGCGCCAGCAGCCAAGATACGGGCCTCGGGGAGCTGTTTTTT. It codes for CASSQDTGLGELFF.

This chain uses TRBV7-2 with TRBJ2-1; TRBD2 might be the D (6 bases). V gave up 5 bases and J gave up 10 bases, with 15 bases separating them. Germline CDR1 SGHTA, CDR2 FQGNSA. The CDR3 covers 13 residues. The CDR3 is CASSDRLVAEQFF. CDR3 DNA sequence: TGTGCCAGCAGCGACCGACTAGTAGCCGAGCAGTTCTTC.

This clonotype was picked up a small number of times. V and J are TRBV7-9 and TRBJ2-1; D unclear. The length of the CDR3 is 13 residues. Germline CDR1 and CDR2: SEHNR and FQNEAQ (reference sequence). Trimming took 2 bases from V and 13 from J, leaving 15 bases between them. The CDR3 loop is CASSLRSIEEQFF. Written as DNA, the CDR3 is TGTGCCAGCAGCTTAAGATCCATTGAGGAACAGTTCTTC.

The V and J genes are TRBV6-2 or TRBV6-3 and TRBJ2-2, with TRBD1 matching 10 bases. Germline V lookup: CDR1 MNHEY, CDR2 SVGEGT. CDR3 length equals 16 residues. J was trimmed by 2 bases and V by 5 bases; bases with no gene match: 5. CDR3 coding DNA: TGTGCCAGCAGTACCGGGACAGGGGCAAACACCGGGGAGCTGTTTTTT. Translating gives CASSTGTGANTGELFF.

This clonotype was seen just once. The chain is built from TRBV12-3 or TRBV12-4 and TRBJ2-1; 10 bases map to TRBD2. The ends lost 4 bases at V and 7 bases at J; junction bases unmatched: 10. The CDR3 totals 16 residues. CDR3 DNA sequence: TGTGCCAGCAGTTCCCTTACTAGCGGGGATACGAATGAGCAGTTCTTC. It codes for CASSSLTSGDTNEQFF.

This clonotype has only a few counts. The chain couples TRBV7-8 to TRBJ2-3; the D is unclear. Per the germline V gene, CDR1 is SGHVS and CDR2 is FQNEAQ. The V end lost 1 base, the J end lost 5 bases, and 13 bases lay between the germline ends. This CDR3 is built from 15 residues. CDR3: CASSLDRSDGDTQYF. In DNA, the CDR3 is TGTGCCAGCAGCTTAGATCGCAGCGACGGAGATACGCAGTATTTT.

V usage is TRBV5-6 and J usage is TRBJ1-2, with D maybe TRBD1 (6 bases). Trimming removed 3 bases from V and 4 bases from J, with 22 bases in between. Germline assignment: CDR1 SGHDT and CDR2 YYEEEE. CDR3 length: 17 amino acids. Here the CDR3 reads CASSSLDSRRRRYGYTF. The CDR3 bases are TGTGCCAGCAGCTCATTGGACAGTCGGCGTCGTCGCTATGGCTACACCTTC.

J is TRBJ2-5 and V is TRBV5-1; D not resolved. V was clipped by 1 base and J by 5 bases, with 12 bases between them. The CDR3 extends over 14 amino acids. CDR1 and CDR2 (germline): SGHRS, YFSETQ. The CDR3 region has the DNA TGCGCCAGCAGCTTGAGTATACCCTCGGAGACCCAGTACTTC. It yields the protein CASSLSIPSETQYF.

This chain connects TRBV11-2 to TRBJ2-7; possibly TRBD1 for D (6 bases). CDR1 and CDR2 (germline): SGHAT, FQNNGV. This CDR3 has 16 amino acids. The V end was cut by 5 bases, the J end by 1 base, with 18 bases between. CDR3 nucleotide sequence: TGTGCCAGCAGCCCCGCCTCAGGGGCAGAATCCTACGAGCAGTACTTC. Translation: CASSPASGAESYEQYF.